These 29 T cell receptor beta chains were all obtained from the same sample, sequenced in a study of cytomegalovirus exposure and HLA in healthy donors. 13 Jbeta primers and 60 Vbeta primers were used for the PCR. Clones were read by immunoSEQ multiplex PCR, and TCRdb kept only the in-frame ones, dropping some. The data show some 140,000 clones, roughly 72% seen once. Specimen: PBMCs. These receptors were collected from a man aged 25-45 years in good health and CMV-seronegative.

The chain uses TRBV5-4 and TRBJ2-3, with 7 bases that match TRBD1. Looked up from germline, CDR1 is SGHNT and CDR2 is YYREEE (reference sequence). The CDR3 sequence is 16 residues long. V shed 3 bases and J 4 bases; nucleotides not matched to a gene: 11. In DNA form, the CDR3 reads TGTGCCAGCAGCTCCCAGACAGGGTCATCGGCAGATACGCAGTATTTT. It codes for CASSSQTGSSADTQYF.

The rearrangement links TRBV29-1 to TRBJ1-5; no definite D call. CDR1 and CDR2 (germline): SQVTM, ANQGSEA. Trimming took 4 bases from V and 9 from J, leaving 16 bases between them. The length of the CDR3 is 13 residues. DNA for the CDR3: TGCAGCGTTGTAAGAGGGCTTAAGGGGCCCCAGCATTTT. Amino acid sequence: CSVVRGLKGPQHF.

CDR3 protein: CASSLDLNTEAFF. For the CDR3, the DNA is TGTGCCAGCAGCTTAGACTTGAACACTGAAGCTTTCTTT. This rearrangement joins TRBV7-3 to TRBJ1-1, with no clear D. CDR3 length: 13 amino acids. CDR1 and CDR2 (germline): SGHTA, FQGTGA. V lost 2 bases to trimming and J lost 0 bases, with 4 bases between them.

The chain recombines TRBV10-3 with TRBJ2-1; TRBD1 agrees at 7 bases. V lost 3 bases to trimming and J lost 8 bases; unmatched junction nucleotides: 7. CDR1 and CDR2 (germline): ENHRY, SYGVKD. The CDR3 totals 14 residues. The CDR3, as DNA: TGTGCCATCAGTGACCGGACAGGACGAGATGAGCAGTTCTTC. The encoded protein is CAISDRTGRDEQFF.

The chain combines TRBV19 with TRBJ1-5; no definite D call. This CDR3 spans 13 amino acids. Germline CDR1 LNHDA, CDR2 SQIVND (reference sequence). V lost 1 base and J 5 bases, leaving 6 bases between the germline ends. The CDR3 region is CASSIVVDQPQHF. The CDR3 DNA reads TGTGCCAGTAGTATAGTAGTGGATCAGCCCCAGCATTTT.

This clone is a singleton in its sample. Compared with germline, one end of the junction differs, possibly owing to a read error. The chain couples TRBV5-1 to TRBJ1-5; 8 bases line up with TRBD1. The CDR3 is 17 amino acids. Germline V gene lookup returns CDR1 SGHRS and CDR2 YFSETQ. In DNA, the CDR3 is TGCGCCAGCAGCCCGGGGACAGGCGACTATAGCAATCAGCCCCAGAATTTT. Protein product: CASSPGTGDYSNQPQNF. The full variable domain, its missing parts supplied by reference TRBV5-1 and TRBJ1-5, is KAGVTQTPRYLIKTRGQQVTLSCSPISGHRSVSWYQQTPGQGLQFLFEYFSETQRNKGNFPGRFSGRQFSNSRSEMNVSTLELGDSALYLCASSPGTGDYSNQPQNFGDGTRLSIL.

The chain links TRBV28 to TRBJ2-2; 7 positions agree with TRBD1. CDR1 MDHEN and CDR2 SYDVKM come from the germline V gene. With V trimmed by 5 bases and J by 6 bases, 6 bases remained unmatched. This CDR3 region has 14 residues. The CDR3 loop is CASSLIQGPGELFF. The CDR3 DNA reads as TGTGCCAGCAGTCTTATACAGGGGCCCGGGGAGCTGTTTTTT.

This clone has a handful of counts. This chain joins TRBV4-2 and TRBJ1-4; 7 nucleotides line up with TRBD1. Germline V gene lookup returns CDR1 LGHNA and CDR2 YNFKEQ. V lost 2 bases to trimming and J lost 10 bases; unmatched junction nucleotides: 10. The CDR3 contains 15 residues. This chain's CDR3 is CASSQLRQGGGKLFF. In nucleotides, the CDR3 is TGTGCCAGCAGCCAACTTCGACAGGGTGGGGGAAAACTGTTTTTT.

This clone has a single count. This CDR3 reads CASSSTGVETQYF. The CDR3 DNA reads as TGTGCCAGCAGCTCGACAGGGGTGGAGACCCAGTACTTC. The gene calls are TRBV27 and TRBJ2-5; TRBD1 matches 8 bases. This CDR3 comprises 13 residues. V was pared by 6 bases and J by 5 bases, with 5 bases of the junction left unmatched. Germline-derived CDR1 and CDR2 are MNHEY and SMNVEV (reference sequence).

The CDR3 is CATGQGYEQYF. CDR3 sequence (DNA): TGTGCCACCGGACAGGGTTACGAGCAGTACTTC. The chain couples TRBV6-5 to TRBJ2-7, with 8 bases identical to TRBD1. This CDR3 has 11 residues. Germline trimming cut 10 bases from V and 4 bases from J; bases unmatched to any gene: 3. Looked up from germline, CDR1 is MNHEY and CDR2 is SVGAGI.

This chain connects TRBV7-2 to TRBJ2-5; 8 bases fit TRBD1. The CDR3 length is 16 residues. V lost 0 bases and J lost 5; bases outside the gene matches: 8. CDR1 and CDR2 from the germline V gene are SGHTA and FQGNSA. This CDR3 reads CASSLAFAGGAETQYF. The CDR3 bases are TGTGCCAGCAGCTTAGCTTTCGCAGGGGGCGCGGAGACCCAGTACTTC.

This rearrangement joins TRBV5-6 to TRBJ2-5; D not resolved. With the DNA end fitting TRBJ2-7 better, the J assignment may be wrong. The CDR3 extends over 14 amino acids. Germline assignment: CDR1 SGHDT and CDR2 YYEEEE. This CDR3 is CASSPDPLSYEQYF. For the CDR3, the DNA is TGTGCCAGCAGCCCTGATCCCCTTTCCTACGAGCAGTACTTC.

In its sample, this clone was seen once. The chain couples TRBV4-3 to TRBJ2-1; 7 bases match TRBD2. V shed 0 bases, J shed 10 bases, and the junction held 9 bases outside the gene matches. The CDR3 spans 15 residues. Germline loops: CDR1 LGHNA, CDR2 YSLEER. CDR3 sequence (DNA): TGCGCCAGCAGCCAAGATCCCCTAGCGGTCTCCGAGCAGTTCTTC. Translating gives CASSQDPLAVSEQFF.

This clone appeared a few times. The chain has TRBV5-6 and TRBJ2-7; 9 nucleotides align to TRBD1. Trimming took 5 bases from V and 6 from J; bases not matched to a gene: 3. CDR1 SGHDT and CDR2 YYEEEE come from the germline V gene. CDR3 size: 12 residues. CDR3 nucleotides: TGTGCCAGCAGTCGACAGGGGGGCGAGCAGTACTTC. This codes for CASSRQGGEQYF.

The rearrangement joins TRBV5-5 to TRBJ1-4; no reliable D call. V was cut by 0 bases and J by 12 bases, with 12 bases left in between. The CDR3 totals 13 residues. Germline V CDR1 and CDR2: SGHKS, YYEKEE (reference sequence). The CDR3, as DNA: TGTGCCAGCAGCTTGGAGGGAGATCGGGAACTGTTTTTT. It translates to CASSLEGDRELFF.

The chain uses TRBV7-2 and TRBJ2-7, with D perhaps TRBD1 (6 bases). Per germline, CDR1 SGHTA and CDR2 FQGNSA. The CDR3 covers 14 residues. V lost 4 bases, J lost 7 bases, and 17 bases lay in between. The CDR3 DNA sequence: TGTGCCAGCAGCTATACCACAGGGTCCTGGGAGCAGTACTTC. It codes for CASSYTTGSWEQYF.

The chain carries TRBV7-9 and TRBJ1-1; 10 bases fit TRBD1. From germline, CDR1 is SEHNR and CDR2 FQNEAQ (reference sequence). The CDR3 is made up of 14 amino acids. The junction had 2 bases not matched to a gene; V was cut back by 5 bases and J by 2 bases. CDR3 nucleotides: TGTGCCAGCAGCAGACAGGGGGCTAACACTGAAGCTTTCTTT. Its protein is CASSRQGANTEAFF.

The table lists this clone with many counts. The V and J genes are TRBV5-5 and TRBJ2-1, with D perhaps TRBD1 (5 bases). The CDR3 is 13 amino acids. V was pared by 2 bases and J by 10 bases, with 13 bases between. The germline gives CDR1 SGHKS, CDR2 YYEKEE (reference sequence). The CDR3 nucleotides read TGTGCCAGCAGCTTCCCCAGGGCTCACGAGCAGTTCTTC. It encodes CASSFPRAHEQFF.

The chain is built from TRBV7-2 and TRBJ1-1; D call uncertain. Germline CDR1 is SGHTA and CDR2 is FQGNSA. V dropped 1 base and J dropped 0 bases, with 15 bases sitting between them. This CDR3 has 17 residues. CDR3 region: CASSLGGFAGMNTEAFF. The CDR3 DNA reads as TGTGCCAGCAGCTTAGGGGGTTTCGCGGGGATGAACACTGAAGCTTTCTTT.

The chain couples TRBV9 to TRBJ2-6, with D unresolved. V lost 0 bases to trimming and J lost 0 bases, with 4 bases between them. The CDR3 spans 15 residues. Germline CDR1 SGDLS, CDR2 YYNGEE. CDR3 sequence (DNA): TGTGCCAGCAGCGTAGCCGGCTCTGGGGCCAACGTCCTGACTTTC. Encoded protein: CASSVAGSGANVLTF.

This chain connects TRBV28 to TRBJ1-5, with 7 bases fitting TRBD1. After removal of 5 bases from V and 3 bases from J, the junction contained 7 bases not matched to a gene. The CDR3 spans 15 residues. CDR1 and CDR2 (germline): MDHEN, SYDVKM. The CDR3 protein is CASSLQGTYNQPQHF. Here the CDR3 DNA reads TGTGCCAGCAGTCTACAGGGGACATACAATCAGCCCCAGCATTTT. Together with reference TRBV28 and TRBJ1-5, the CDR3 gives the full variable domain: DVKVTQSSRYLVKRTGEKVFLECVQDMDHENMFWYRQDPGLGLRLIYFSYDVKMKEKGDIPEGYSVSREKKERFSLILESASTNQTSMYLCASSLQGTYNQPQHFGDGTRLSIL.

This sequence joins TRBV13 and TRBJ2-2; D is possibly TRBD1 (5 bases). This CDR3 spans 13 amino acids. CDR1 and CDR2 from the germline V gene are PRHDT and FYEKMQ (reference sequence). The V gene lost 5 bases and the J gene lost 7 bases, with 11 bases spanning the gap. This chain's CDR3 is CASSPRERGELFF. The CDR3 coding sequence is TGTGCCAGCAGCCCCAGGGAACGCGGGGAGCTGTTTTTT. Complete variable domain (other parts from reference TRBV13 and TRBJ2-2): AAGVIQSPRHLIKEKRETATLKCYPIPRHDTVYWYQQGPGQDPQFLISFYEKMQSDKGSIPDRFSAQQFSDYHSELNMSSLELGDSALYFCASSPRERGELFFGEGSRLTVL.

This chain connects TRBV29-1 to TRBJ1-2, with 12 bases identical to TRBD1. The CDR3 loop spans 15 amino acids. Trimming cost V 6 bases and J 4 bases; bases outside gene matches: 9. Looked up from germline, CDR1 is SQVTM and CDR2 is ANQGSEA. CDR3 in DNA: TGCAGCGTGTCCCGGGACAGGGGGCTAGGCTATGGCTACACCTTC. Protein sequence: CSVSRDRGLGYGYTF.

This chain uses TRBV15 with TRBJ2-3, with D maybe TRBD2 (7 bases). V was clipped by 1 base and J by 4 bases, with 12 bases between them. The CDR3 extends over 15 amino acids. CDR1 and CDR2 (germline): LNHNV, YYDKDF (reference sequence). CDR3 nucleotides: TGTGCCACCAGCAGAGGTGGGGGGGCGGCAGATACGCAGTATTTT. Its translation: CATSRGGGAADTQYF. Using reference TRBV15 and TRBJ2-3 for the parts outside the CDR3, the full variable domain is DAMVIQNPRYQVTQFGKPVTLSCSQTLNHNVMYWYQQKSSQAPKLLFHYYDKDFNNEADTPDNFQSRRPNTSFCFLDIRSPGLGDTAMYLCATSRGGGAADTQYFGPGTRLTVL.

The rearrangement uses TRBV6-1 and TRBJ1-1, with D possibly TRBD1 on 6 matching bases. CDR1 is MNHNS and CDR2 is SASEGT in the germline V gene. The ends were cut back, 1 base at V and 5 bases at J, with 11 bases in the middle. The CDR3 spans 14 residues. The CDR3 DNA sequence: TGTGCCAGCAGTGAAGAAGGGGGTAGGACTGAAGCTTTCTTT. It translates to CASSEEGGRTEAFF.

This sequence joins TRBV27 and TRBJ2-3, with 7 positions matching TRBD2. CDR3 length: 14 residues. Trimming cost V 10 bases and J 2 bases; bases outside gene matches: 9. Germline CDR1 reads MNHEY; CDR2 reads SMNVEV (reference sequence). DNA for the CDR3: TGTGCCACCACCTATGGGGGGGTCACAGATACGCAGTATTTT. Translated: CATTYGGVTDTQYF.

The chain links TRBV5-1 to TRBJ2-1; 9 nucleotides line up with TRBD1. Germline values: CDR1 SGHRS, CDR2 YFSETQ. The CDR3 contains 15 residues. With 3 bases clipped from V and 2 bases from J, the junction kept 3 bases outside the gene matches. The CDR3: CASSSGQGPYNEQFF. CDR3 in DNA: TGCGCCAGCAGCTCGGGACAGGGCCCCTACAATGAGCAGTTCTTC.

The chain is built from TRBV13 and TRBJ1-2, with a tentative D call TRBD1 (5 bases). This CDR3 region has 15 residues. V lost 3 bases, J lost 4 bases, and 15 bases lay in between. Germline V gene lookup returns CDR1 PRHDT and CDR2 FYEKMQ (reference sequence). CDR3 bases: TGTGCCAGCAGCTTGGAGCGAACCACAGGCTATGGCTACACCTTC. Its protein product is CASSLERTTGYGYTF.

CDR3 sequence reads: CASSPRGSNQPQHF. CDR3 nucleotide sequence: TGTGCCAGCAGCCCCAGGGGTAGCAATCAGCCCCAGCATTTT. V usage is TRBV2 and J usage is TRBJ1-5, with a possible D match to TRBD1 (6 bases). CDR1 SNHLY and CDR2 FYNNEI come from the germline V gene. V lost 6 bases to trimming and J lost 0 bases, with 9 bases between them. The CDR3 consists of 14 residues.